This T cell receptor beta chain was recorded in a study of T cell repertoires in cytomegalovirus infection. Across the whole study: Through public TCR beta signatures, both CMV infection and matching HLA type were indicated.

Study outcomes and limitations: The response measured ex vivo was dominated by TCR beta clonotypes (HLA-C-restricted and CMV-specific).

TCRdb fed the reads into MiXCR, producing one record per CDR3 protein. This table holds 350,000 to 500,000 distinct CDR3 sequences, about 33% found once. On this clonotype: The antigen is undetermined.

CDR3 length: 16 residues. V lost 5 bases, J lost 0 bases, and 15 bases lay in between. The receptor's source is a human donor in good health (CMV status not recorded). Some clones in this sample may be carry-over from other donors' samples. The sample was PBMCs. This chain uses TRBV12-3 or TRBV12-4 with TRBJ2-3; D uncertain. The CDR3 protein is CASSALRSISTDTQYF. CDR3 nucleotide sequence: TGTGCCAGCAGTGCCCTTAGGAGTATTAGCACAGATACGCAGTATTTT.